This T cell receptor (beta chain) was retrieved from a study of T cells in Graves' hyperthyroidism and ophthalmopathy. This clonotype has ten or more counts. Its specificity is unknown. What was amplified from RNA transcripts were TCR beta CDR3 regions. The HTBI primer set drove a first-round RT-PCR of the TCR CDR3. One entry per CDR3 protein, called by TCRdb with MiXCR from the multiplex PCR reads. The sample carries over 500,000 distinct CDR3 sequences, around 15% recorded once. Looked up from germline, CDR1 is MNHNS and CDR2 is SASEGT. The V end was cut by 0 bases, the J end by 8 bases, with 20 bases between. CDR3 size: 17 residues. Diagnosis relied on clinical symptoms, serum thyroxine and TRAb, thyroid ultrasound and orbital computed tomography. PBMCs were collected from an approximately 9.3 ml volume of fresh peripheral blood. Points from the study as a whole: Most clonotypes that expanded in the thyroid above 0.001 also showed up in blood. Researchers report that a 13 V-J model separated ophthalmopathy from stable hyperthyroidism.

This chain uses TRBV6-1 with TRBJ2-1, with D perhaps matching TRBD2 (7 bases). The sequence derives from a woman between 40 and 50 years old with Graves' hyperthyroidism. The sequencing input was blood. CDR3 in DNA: TGTGCCAGCAGTGAAGCAGCTGGGGGGGCCCTTAACTATGAGCAGTTCTTC. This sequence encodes CASSEAAGGALNYEQFF.